This TCR beta chain was profiled in a study of monozygotic twins with inflammatory bowel disease. Regarding the study as a whole: Lower TCRbeta diversity (inverse Simpson) was seen in IBD patients than in healthy co-twins.

The CDR3 covers 13 residues. Germline values: CDR1 SGHTS, CDR2 YDEGEE. TCRdb derives one entry per CDR3 protein from the 5' RACE reads, leaving out DNA. The sample has approximately 420,000 distinct CDR3 sequences. In the case of this clonotype: The antigen remains unidentified.

V is TRBV5-8 and J is TRBJ2-7. The sequenced sample was blood. The sequence derives from a human donor with ulcerative colitis or Crohn's disease, or a healthy co-twin of an affected twin (not recorded which). This CDR3 reads CASSFGVSYEQYF.